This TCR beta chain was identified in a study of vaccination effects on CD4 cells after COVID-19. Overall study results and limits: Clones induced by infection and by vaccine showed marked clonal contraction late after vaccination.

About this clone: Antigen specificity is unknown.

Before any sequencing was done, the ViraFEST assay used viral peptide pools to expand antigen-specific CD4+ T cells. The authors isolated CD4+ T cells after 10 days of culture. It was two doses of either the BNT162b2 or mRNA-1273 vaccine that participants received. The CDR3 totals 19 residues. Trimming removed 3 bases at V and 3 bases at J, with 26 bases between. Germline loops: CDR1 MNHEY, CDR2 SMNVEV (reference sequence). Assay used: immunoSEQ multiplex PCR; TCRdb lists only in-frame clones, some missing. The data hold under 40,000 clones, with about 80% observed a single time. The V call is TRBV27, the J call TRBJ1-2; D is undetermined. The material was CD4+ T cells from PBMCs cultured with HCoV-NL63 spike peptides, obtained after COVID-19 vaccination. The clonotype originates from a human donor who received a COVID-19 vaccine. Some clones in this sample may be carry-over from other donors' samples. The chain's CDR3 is CASSFRNPFPSPGDYGYTF. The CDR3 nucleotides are TGTGCCAGCAGTTTTCGCAACCCTTTCCCCAGCCCTGGGGACTATGGCTACACCTTC.